The 30 T cell receptor beta chains given below trace back to one sample, sequenced in a study of blood T cell repertoires in COVID-19. TCRdb's table, derived via immunoSEQ multiplex PCR, lists solely in-frame clones and lacks some. The table shows hundreds of thousands of clones, with roughly 87% occurring only once. Sequencing was done on a sample of peripheral blood. The receptors derive from a man aged 55-75 years who had recovered from COVID-19.

The rearrangement uses TRBV6-5 and TRBJ1-2; 7 nucleotides match TRBD1. V lost 8 bases and J lost 4; bases outside the gene matches: 10. Germline V gene lookup returns CDR1 MNHEY and CDR2 SVGAGI. CDR3 length: 14 residues. CDR3 DNA: TGTGCCAGCCAGGGGGTAGACAGTTCCTATGGCTACACCTTC. Encoded protein: CASQGVDSSYGYTF.

This chain uses TRBV3-1 (or the pseudogene TRBV3-2) with TRBJ2-5; 10 nucleotides line up with TRBD2. Germline values: CDR1 LGHDT, CDR2 YNNKEL (reference sequence). The CDR3 loop spans 15 amino acids. V trimming: 4 bases; J trimming: 3 bases; junction bases outside the gene matches: 5. CDR3 sequence reads: CASSRPLAGEETQYF. CDR3 in DNA: TGTGCCAGCAGCCGTCCCCTAGCGGGAGAAGAGACCCAGTACTTC.

The chain combines TRBV23-1 with TRBJ2-7; 14 bases match TRBD2. TRBV23-1 is designated an ORF whose function remains uncertain. The junction had 1 base not matched to a gene; V was cut back by 8 bases and J by 1 base. CDR3 length equals 14 residues. CDR3 region: CASGTSGGSYEQYF. CDR3 bases: TGCGCCAGCGGGACTAGCGGGGGTTCCTACGAGCAGTACTTC.

The chain employs TRBV10-3 and TRBJ1-6, with 7 bases fitting TRBD1. The CDR3 covers 14 residues. Trimming removed 0 bases from V and 10 bases from J; junction bases left unmatched: 3. From germline, CDR1 is ENHRY and CDR2 SYGVKD. This CDR3 is CAISESTGNSPLHF. The CDR3 coding sequence is TGTGCCATCAGTGAGTCGACAGGGAACTCACCCCTCCACTTT.

The chain's CDR3 is CASSPLGTSQETQYF. The CDR3 DNA is TGCGCCAGCAGCCCCCTAGGCACAAGCCAAGAGACCCAGTACTTC. V gene TRBV4-1 combines with J gene TRBJ2-5; D ambiguous. The CDR3 runs to 15 residues. In germline, CDR1 is MGHRA, CDR2 YSYEKL. With 4 bases removed from V and 1 base from J, the gap between germline ends came to 13 bases.

The chain uses TRBV7-9 and TRBJ2-3, with a weak D call TRBD2 (6 bases). The CDR3 is 15 residues long. The V and J ends lost 2 bases and 4 bases respectively, with 13 bases between them. Germline V gives CDR1 SEHNR, CDR2 FQNEAQ (reference sequence). Written as DNA, the CDR3 is TGTGCCAGCAGCTTATCGGAGGGCGGGGCAGATACGCAGTATTTT. Its protein is CASSLSEGGADTQYF.

The chain is built from TRBV29-1 and TRBJ1-2, with 12 bases aligning to TRBD1. The V and J ends lost 4 bases and 8 bases, in that order; junction bases with no gene match: 5. Germline V lookup: CDR1 SQVTM, CDR2 ANQGSEA. The CDR3 spans 13 residues. CDR3 in amino acids: CSVGGTGGAGYTF. CDR3 sequence (DNA): TGCAGCGTTGGAGGGACAGGGGGCGCAGGCTACACCTTC.

V and J are TRBV30 and TRBJ2-5; tentatively, D is TRBD1 (6 bases). The V end lost 3 bases, the J end lost 4 bases, and 12 bases lay between the germline ends. Germline V lookup: CDR1 GTSNPN, CDR2 SVGIG (reference sequence). CDR3 size: 13 residues. The CDR3 DNA sequence: TGTGCCTGGAGCCGAGGGGGTATAGAGACCCAGTACTTC. As protein: CAWSRGGIETQYF.

The chain couples TRBV5-1 to TRBJ1-2; a weak D match, TRBD1 (6 bases). Deletions cut 2 bases from V and 7 bases from J, with 15 bases between. CDR1 is SGHRS, CDR2 YFSETQ, per germline. This CDR3 comprises 14 residues. The CDR3 here is CASSLVQGVGGYTF. The CDR3 DNA reads as TGCGCCAGCAGCTTAGTACAGGGAGTTGGTGGCTACACCTTC.

This clone was seen a few times. One junction end disagrees with the germline gene, perhaps due to a read error. This chain uses TRBV3-1 (or the pseudogene TRBV3-2) with TRBJ1-2, with D possibly matching TRBD1 (6 bases). Germline CDR1 and CDR2: LGHDT and YNNKEL (reference sequence). The length of the CDR3 is 13 residues. The CDR3 region is CASSHRGGGLTRF. CDR3 DNA sequence: TGTGCCAGCAGCCACCGGGGAGGGGGACTGACCCGCTTC.

The V and J genes are TRBV7-8 and TRBJ2-2; D unclear. Germline CDR1 reads SGHVS; CDR2 reads FQNEAQ. The CDR3 is 15 residues long. V was shortened by 3 bases and J by 6 bases, with 14 bases between the two germline ends. The CDR3 region is CASSLTPRYSGELFF. Here the CDR3 DNA reads TGTGCCAGCAGCTTGACACCCCGGTATTCCGGGGAGCTGTTTTTT.

In this sample, this clone turned up once. The chain carries TRBV7-2 and TRBJ2-2, with 7 positions matching TRBD2. After removal of 5 bases from V and 7 bases from J, the junction contained 7 bases not matched to a gene. There are 14 residues in the CDR3. CDR1 and CDR2 from the germline V gene are SGHTA and FQGNSA. As DNA, the CDR3 is TGTGCCAGCAGCGGAAGGACTAGGGTCGGGGAGCTGTTTTTT. This translates into CASSGRTRVGELFF.

The J gene is TRBJ1-1, the V gene TRBV7-8; D perhaps matches TRBD1 (5 bases). Germline V gives CDR1 SGHVS, CDR2 FQNEAQ. Trimming took 7 bases from V and 3 from J, leaving 21 bases between them. CDR3 length: 16 residues. The CDR3 loop is CASTKGGAIGYTEAFF. In DNA form, the CDR3 reads TGTGCCAGCACCAAAGGTGGGGCTATCGGTTACACTGAAGCTTTCTTT.

The V call is TRBV4-1, the J call TRBJ2-7; 7 positions match TRBD1. This CDR3 has 16 residues. With V trimmed by 5 bases and J by 1 base, 11 bases remained unmatched. Germline V lookup: CDR1 MGHRA, CDR2 YSYEKL. The CDR3 DNA reads TGCGCCAGCAGCGTGCGAACAGGGGATGGGTCCTACGAGCAGTACTTC. Encoded protein: CASSVRTGDGSYEQYF.

In nucleotides, the CDR3 is TGTGCCAGCAGCCACTTGACAGGGGAGGATGGCTACACCTTC. Translated: CASSHLTGEDGYTF. The chain recombines TRBV3-1 (or the pseudogene TRBV3-2) with TRBJ1-2; 8 bases fit TRBD1. The V and J ends lost 3 bases and 6 bases, in that order; junction bases with no gene match: 6. Germline V gene data show CDR1 as LGHDT and CDR2 as YNNKEL (reference sequence). The CDR3 is 14 residues long.

The chain recombines TRBV11-2 with TRBJ1-5; D may be TRBD1 (5 bases). This CDR3 is built from 15 residues. Trimming left V 2 bases short and J 3 bases short, with 11 bases between. Germline-derived CDR1 and CDR2 are SGHAT and FQNNGV. CDR3 sequence (DNA): TGTGCCAGCAGCTTATCCGACAGTAACAATCAGCCCCAGCATTTT. Its translation: CASSLSDSNNQPQHF.

The J gene is TRBJ1-1, the V gene TRBV25-1, with 8 bases fitting TRBD1. The CDR3 is 15 amino acids. The junction had 5 bases not matched to a gene; V was cut back by 4 bases and J by 1 base. Germline V lookup: CDR1 MGHDK, CDR2 SYGVNS. The CDR3 is CASSAAGGWNTEAFF. DNA of the CDR3: TGTGCCAGCAGTGCGGCAGGGGGCTGGAACACTGAAGCTTTCTTT.

The chain uses TRBV10-3 and TRBJ2-7, with TRBD1 matching over 9 bases. V trimming: 8 bases; J trimming: 4 bases; junction bases outside the gene matches: 9. CDR3 length equals 14 residues. The germline V gene has CDR1 ENHRY and CDR2 SYGVKD. The CDR3 DNA reads as TGTGCCATCTCCTCGGACAGGGGTTCATACGAGCAGTACTTC. Protein product: CAISSDRGSYEQYF.

The chain is built from TRBV10-1 and TRBJ2-2; D is ambiguous. The CDR3 contains 14 residues. The ends were cut back, 3 bases at V and 5 bases at J, with 10 bases in the middle. Germline assignment: CDR1 WNHNN and CDR2 SYGVQD (reference sequence). CDR3 sequence reads: CASSEVRVTGELFF. The CDR3 bases are TGCGCCAGCAGTGAAGTGAGAGTGACCGGGGAGCTGTTTTTT.

The CDR3, as DNA: TGTGCCAGCAGTTACTCGTACAGGGGGCTTTACGAGCAGTACTTC. It yields the protein CASSYSYRGLYEQYF. This rearrangement joins TRBV6-5 to TRBJ2-7; TRBD1 aligns across 9 bases. Germline CDR1 and CDR2: MNHEY and SVGAGI. Germline trimming cut 0 bases from V and 4 bases from J; bases unmatched to any gene: 4. The CDR3 loop spans 15 amino acids.

The V and J genes are TRBV3-1 (or the pseudogene TRBV3-2) and TRBJ2-7; D remains unclear. Germline CDR1 reads LGHDT; CDR2 reads YNNKEL (reference sequence). The CDR3 extends over 13 amino acids. V shed 5 bases and J shed 2 bases, with 10 bases lying between them. CDR3 in DNA: TGTGCCAGCAGCTCCGGGTCAACCTACGAGCAGTACTTC. Residues: CASSSGSTYEQYF.

This clone has a single count. The chain carries TRBV9 and TRBJ2-3, with D perhaps matching TRBD2 (6 bases). Trimming left V 0 bases short and J 6 bases short, with 11 bases between. CDR1 is SGDLS and CDR2 is YYNGEE in the germline V gene. The CDR3 is 14 amino acids. The CDR3: CASSVGAGGDTQYF. In DNA form, the CDR3 reads TGTGCCAGCAGCGTAGGGGCAGGAGGGGATACGCAGTATTTT.

This clone was detected only once. The V and J genes are TRBV6-5 and TRBJ2-5, with TRBD1 matching over 8 bases. Unmatched junction bases numbered 8, after V lost 6 bases and J lost 2 bases. Germline loops: CDR1 MNHEY, CDR2 SVGAGI. This CDR3 has 15 amino acids. For the CDR3, the DNA is TGTGCCAGCAGCCGGACAGGGTCTCATCAAGAGACCCAGTACTTC. Its protein is CASSRTGSHQETQYF.

This clone was seen more than once but under ten times. The chain employs TRBV5-1 and TRBJ1-1; TRBD1 is a possible D gene (5 bases). The CDR3 spans 17 residues. CDR1 is SGHRS, CDR2 YFSETQ, per germline. The V end lost 4 bases, the J end lost 10 bases, and 29 bases lay between the germline ends. CDR3 residues: CASSPRGDFPITYSAFF. The CDR3 nucleotides are TGCGCCAGCAGCCCTCGGGGGGATTTCCCGATTACCTACTCAGCTTTCTTT.

The chain recombines TRBV5-1 with TRBJ1-6, with 7 positions matching TRBD1. V shed 6 bases, J shed 0 bases, and the junction held 9 bases outside the gene matches. Germline CDR1 and CDR2: SGHRS and YFSETQ. The CDR3 is 17 residues long. The CDR3 loop reads CASKITGDSSYNSPLHF. CDR3 in DNA: TGCGCCAGCAAGATAACAGGGGATAGCTCCTATAATTCACCCCTCCACTTT.

The chain is built from TRBV18 and TRBJ2-5; TRBD1 might be the D (6 bases). CDR1 and CDR2 from the germline V gene are KGHSH and LQKENI. The V and J ends lost 4 bases and 2 bases respectively, with 17 bases between them. CDR3 size: 16 residues. The CDR3 region is CASSLNSGTNQETQYF. The CDR3 DNA reads as TGTGCCAGCTCACTAAATTCCGGGACAAATCAAGAGACCCAGTACTTC.

The chain employs TRBV10-3 and TRBJ2-1; TRBD2 is a possible D gene (6 bases). Germline-derived CDR1 and CDR2 are ENHRY and SYGVKD. The CDR3 covers 15 residues. V was pared by 3 bases and J by 7 bases, with 16 bases between. The CDR3 bases are TGTGCCATCAGTGACCCAATGGGCGGGGTGAATGAGCAGTTCTTC. The encoded protein is CAISDPMGGVNEQFF.

The chain has TRBV6-6 and TRBJ2-4, with 8 nucleotides matching TRBD1. The CDR3 totals 14 residues. The germline CDR1 and CDR2 sequences are MNHNY and SVGAGI (reference sequence). The V and J ends lost 7 bases and 4 bases, in that order; junction bases with no gene match: 6. The CDR3: CASIKDRVKNIQYF. For the CDR3, the DNA is TGTGCCAGCATAAAGGACAGGGTGAAAAACATTCAGTACTTC.

The rearrangement joins TRBV5-4 to TRBJ2-3, with D uncertain. The germline V gene encodes CDR1 SGHNT and CDR2 YYREEE (reference sequence). The CDR3 spans 14 residues. V shed 2 bases and J shed 4 bases, with 11 bases lying between them. The CDR3 spells CASSLTPAADTQYF. The CDR3 DNA follows: TGTGCCAGCAGCTTAACACCGGCGGCAGATACGCAGTATTTT.

The gene calls are TRBV18 and TRBJ2-7; D not resolved. CDR1 and CDR2 from the germline V gene are KGHSH and LQKENI. Trimming shortened V by 2 bases and J by 4 bases, and 9 bases separated the two germline ends. CDR3 length equals 13 residues. The CDR3 is CASSPERRYEQYV. CDR3 DNA: TGTGCCAGCTCACCAGAGAGGAGATACGAGCAGTACGTC.